This T cell receptor beta chain originates from a study of T cell changes during pregnancy in multiple sclerosis. Data came from immunoSEQ multiplex PCR; TCRdb stores just in-frame clones and leaves some out. Of around 80,000 clones in the sample, 90% to 95% are singletons; the top ten hold about 2.5%. CDR3 length: 15 amino acids. With 3 bases clipped from V and 6 bases from J, the junction kept 5 bases outside the gene matches. CDR1 is KGHSY, CDR2 FQNENV, per germline. The chain is built from TRBV16 and TRBJ1-1, with 12 nucleotides matching TRBD1. The TCR originated in a female donor with multiple sclerosis, enrolled in a pregnancy study. This specimen consisted of peripheral blood, obtained before pregnancy. The DNA for the CDR3 is TGTGCCAGCAGCCATCAGGGACAGGGGGCCCCTGAAGCTTTCTTT. Translated: CASSHQGQGAPEAFF.